This T cell receptor beta chain was captured in a study of cytomegalovirus exposure and HLA in healthy donors. Germline V lookup: CDR1 LGHNT, CDR2 FRNRAP. J was trimmed by 7 bases and V by 4 bases; bases with no gene match: 4. The CDR3 has 15 residues. Findings and caveats of the study: A prior analysis recorded that most TCR beta V segments were productive about 87% or about 30% of the time.

This clone came up a few times. What it binds is not known. Donors had nominal health at sampling but likely had unrecorded immune exposures. The PCR made use of 60 Vbeta and 13 Jbeta primers. Here immunoSEQ multiplex PCR was the method, and the copy in TCRdb shows in-frame clones only, minus some. This table has roughly 100,000 clones, just over 70% appearing once. Sequenced: PBMCs. The V call is TRBV12-5, the J call TRBJ2-1; 13 nucleotides match TRBD2. This receptor was obtained from a boy younger than 18 in good health and CMV-seronegative. The CDR3 reads CASGWGLAGPNEQFF. The CDR3 DNA reads TGTGCTAGTGGTTGGGGACTAGCGGGGCCAAATGAGCAGTTCTTC.